This T cell receptor beta chain was captured by sequencing in a study of blood T cells in healthy people across ages. Broader study findings: Diversity of TCR beta per million T cells declined in a roughly linear way with age.

The length of the CDR3 is 16 residues. V was pared by 3 bases and J by 1 base, with 6 bases of the junction left unmatched. Germline values: CDR1 WSHSY, CDR2 SAAADI. Every donor gave roughly 9.2 milliliters of peripheral blood. Concerning this clonotype: Its specificity is not known.

With a J-beta primer mix and a sample-barcoded 5' primer, a second PCR ran about 7 to 11 cycles. Samples each returned at least 3 million CDR3-containing paired-end reads. TCRdb re-analysed the 5' RACE reads in MiXCR, keeping a single row per CDR3 protein. Among fewer than 1,000,000 distinct CDR3 sequences, more than 35% were seen once, and the ten largest hold around 18%. The source material was blood. The source is an elderly man in good health. V gene TRBV10-2 combines with J gene TRBJ2-3, with 8 bases that match TRBD1. CDR3 sequence: CASSDLRGLGTDTQYF. DNA for the CDR3: TGCGCCAGCAGTGACCTCAGGGGGCTTGGCACAGATACGCAGTATTTT.